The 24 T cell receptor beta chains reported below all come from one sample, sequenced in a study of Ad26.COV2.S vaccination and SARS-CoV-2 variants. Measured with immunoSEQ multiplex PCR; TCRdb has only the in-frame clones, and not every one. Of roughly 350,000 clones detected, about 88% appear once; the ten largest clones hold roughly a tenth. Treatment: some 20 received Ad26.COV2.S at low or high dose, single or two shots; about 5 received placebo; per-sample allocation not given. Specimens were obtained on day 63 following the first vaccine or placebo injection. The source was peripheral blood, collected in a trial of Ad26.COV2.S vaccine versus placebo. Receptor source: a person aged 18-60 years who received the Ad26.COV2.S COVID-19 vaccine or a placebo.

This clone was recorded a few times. CDR3 in amino acids: CATSAQGDQTQYF. CDR3 coding DNA: TGTGCCACCAGTGCCCAGGGTGACCAGACCCAGTACTTC. The gene calls are TRBV24-1 and TRBJ2-5; possibly TRBD1 for D (5 bases). Germline CDR1 reads KGHDR; CDR2 reads SFDVKD. V dropped 5 bases and J dropped 6 bases, with 12 bases sitting between them. This CDR3 is 13 amino acids long.

CDR3 bases: TGTGCCAGCAGCCAAGATGGGAAGCGCACAGATACGCAGTATTTT. Its translation is CASSQDGKRTDTQYF. V is TRBV3-1 (or the pseudogene TRBV3-2) and J is TRBJ2-3; D gene unclear. V lost 0 bases and J 1 base, leaving 8 bases between the germline ends. The CDR3 totals 15 residues. In germline, CDR1 is LGHDT, CDR2 YNNKEL (reference sequence).

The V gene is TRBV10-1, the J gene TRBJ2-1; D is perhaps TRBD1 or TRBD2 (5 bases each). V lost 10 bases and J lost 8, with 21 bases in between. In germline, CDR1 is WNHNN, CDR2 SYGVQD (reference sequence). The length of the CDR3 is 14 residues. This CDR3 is CATDARGFGHEQFF. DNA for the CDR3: TGCGCCACGGATGCACGGGGCTTTGGGCATGAGCAGTTCTTC.

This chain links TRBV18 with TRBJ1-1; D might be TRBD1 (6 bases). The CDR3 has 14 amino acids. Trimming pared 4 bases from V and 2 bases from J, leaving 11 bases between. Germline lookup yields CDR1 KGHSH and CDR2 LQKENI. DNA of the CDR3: TGTGCCAGCTCACTCGGACAGCAAAACACTGAAGCTTTCTTT. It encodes CASSLGQQNTEAFF.

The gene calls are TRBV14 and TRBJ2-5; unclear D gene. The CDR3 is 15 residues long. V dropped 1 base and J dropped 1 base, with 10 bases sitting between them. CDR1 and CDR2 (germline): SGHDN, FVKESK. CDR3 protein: CASSQVGIVQETQYF. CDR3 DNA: TGTGCCAGCAGCCAAGTGGGAATAGTCCAAGAGACCCAGTACTTC. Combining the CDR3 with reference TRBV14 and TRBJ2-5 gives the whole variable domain EAGVTQFPSHSVIEKGQTVTLRCDPISGHDNLYWYRRVMGKEIKFLLHFVKESKQDESGMPNNRFLAERTGGTYSTLKVQPAELEDSGVYFCASSQVGIVQETQYFGPGTRLLVL.

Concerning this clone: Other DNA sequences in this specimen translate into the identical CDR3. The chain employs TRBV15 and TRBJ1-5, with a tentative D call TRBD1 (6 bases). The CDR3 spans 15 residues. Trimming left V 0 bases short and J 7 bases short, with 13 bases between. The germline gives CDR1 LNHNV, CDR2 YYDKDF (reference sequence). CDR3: CATSRDRGIGQPQHF. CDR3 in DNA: TGTGCCACCAGCAGAGACAGGGGAATAGGACAGCCCCAGCATTTT.

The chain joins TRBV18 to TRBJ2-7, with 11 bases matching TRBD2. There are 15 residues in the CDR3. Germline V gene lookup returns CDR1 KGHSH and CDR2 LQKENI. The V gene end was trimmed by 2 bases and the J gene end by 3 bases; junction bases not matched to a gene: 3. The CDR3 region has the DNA TGTGCCAGCTCACCAAGTAGCGGGGGGGTCTACGAGCAGTACTTC. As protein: CASSPSSGGVYEQYF.

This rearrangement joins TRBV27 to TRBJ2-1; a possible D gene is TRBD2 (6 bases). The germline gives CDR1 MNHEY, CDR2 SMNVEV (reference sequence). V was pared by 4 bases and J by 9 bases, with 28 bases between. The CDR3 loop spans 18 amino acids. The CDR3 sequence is CASSSLTGGIVDHFEQFF. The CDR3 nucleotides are TGTGCCAGCAGTTCGTTAACCGGCGGGATTGTTGATCACTTTGAGCAGTTCTTC.

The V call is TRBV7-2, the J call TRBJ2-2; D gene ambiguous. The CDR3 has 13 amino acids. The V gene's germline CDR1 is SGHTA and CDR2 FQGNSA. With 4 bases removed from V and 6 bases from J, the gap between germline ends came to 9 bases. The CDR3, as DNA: TGTGCCAGCAGCTCCCAGGCTGCCGGGGAGCTGTTTTTT. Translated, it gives CASSSQAAGELFF.

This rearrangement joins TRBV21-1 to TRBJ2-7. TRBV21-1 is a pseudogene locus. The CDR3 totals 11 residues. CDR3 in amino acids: CASSNGDEQYF. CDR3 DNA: TGTGCCAGCAGCAATGGGGACGAGCAGTACTTC.

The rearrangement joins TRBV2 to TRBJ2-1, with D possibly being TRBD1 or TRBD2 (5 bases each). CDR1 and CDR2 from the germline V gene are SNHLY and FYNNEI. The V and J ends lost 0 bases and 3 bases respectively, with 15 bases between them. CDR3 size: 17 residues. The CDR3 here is CASSEALRGPVYNEQFF. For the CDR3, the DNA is TGTGCCAGCAGTGAAGCGCTTCGGGGACCCGTCTACAATGAGCAGTTCTTC.

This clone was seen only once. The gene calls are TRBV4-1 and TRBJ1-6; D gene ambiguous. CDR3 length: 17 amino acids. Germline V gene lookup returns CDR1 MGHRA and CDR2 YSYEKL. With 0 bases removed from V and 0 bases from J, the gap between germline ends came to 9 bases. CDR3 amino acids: CASSQDRADSYNSPLHF. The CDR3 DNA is TGCGCCAGCAGCCAAGATCGCGCGGACTCCTATAATTCACCCCTCCACTTT.

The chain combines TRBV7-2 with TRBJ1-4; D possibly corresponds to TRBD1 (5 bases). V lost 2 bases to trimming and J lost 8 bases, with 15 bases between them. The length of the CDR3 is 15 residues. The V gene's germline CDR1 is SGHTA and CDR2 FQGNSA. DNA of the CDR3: TGTGCCAGCAGCTTAAGTCTAGCGCGGGGGGAAAAACTGTTTTTT. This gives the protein CASSLSLARGEKLFF.

This CDR3 reads CASSSRPGETEAFF. Written as DNA, the CDR3 is TGTGCCAGCAGTAGCAGGCCGGGCGAGACTGAAGCTTTCTTT. The J gene is TRBJ1-1, the V gene TRBV28, with D hard to call. Germline values: CDR1 MDHEN, CDR2 SYDVKM. V lost 5 bases and J 5 bases, leaving 15 bases between the germline ends. The CDR3 runs to 14 residues.

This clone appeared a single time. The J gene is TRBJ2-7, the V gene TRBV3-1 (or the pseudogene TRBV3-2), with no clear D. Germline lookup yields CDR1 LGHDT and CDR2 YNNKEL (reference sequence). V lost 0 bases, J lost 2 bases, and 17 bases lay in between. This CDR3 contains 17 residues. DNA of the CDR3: TGTGCCAGCAGCCAAGAGAATCCCCGAGATATGGCCTACGAGCAGTACTTC. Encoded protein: CASSQENPRDMAYEQYF.

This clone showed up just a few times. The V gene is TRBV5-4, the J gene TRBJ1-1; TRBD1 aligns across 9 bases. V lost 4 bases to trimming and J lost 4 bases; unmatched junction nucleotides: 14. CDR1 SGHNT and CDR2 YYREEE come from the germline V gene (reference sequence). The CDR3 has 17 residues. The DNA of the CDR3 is TGTGCCAGCAGCAGCGGCCGGGACAGGGTAGTGGGCACTGAAGCTTTCTTT. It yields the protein CASSSGRDRVVGTEAFF.

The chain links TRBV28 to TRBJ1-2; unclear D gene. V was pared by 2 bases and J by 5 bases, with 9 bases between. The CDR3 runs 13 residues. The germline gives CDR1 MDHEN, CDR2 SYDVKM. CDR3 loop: CASSLTREYGYTF. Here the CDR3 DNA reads TGTGCCAGCAGTTTAACCCGGGAGTATGGCTACACCTTC.

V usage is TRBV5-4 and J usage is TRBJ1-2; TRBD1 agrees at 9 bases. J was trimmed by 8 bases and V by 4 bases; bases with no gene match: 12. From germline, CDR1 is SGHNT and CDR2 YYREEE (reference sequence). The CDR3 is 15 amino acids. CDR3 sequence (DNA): TGTGCCAGCAGCCCCATTGGGGACAGGGAAAGAGGCTACACCTTC. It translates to CASSPIGDRERGYTF.

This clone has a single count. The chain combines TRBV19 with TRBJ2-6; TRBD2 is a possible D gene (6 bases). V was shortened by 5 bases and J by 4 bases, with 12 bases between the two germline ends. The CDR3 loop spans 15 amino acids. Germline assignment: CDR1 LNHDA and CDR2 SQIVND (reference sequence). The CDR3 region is CASSSREAGANVLTF. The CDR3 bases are TGTGCCAGTAGTTCGAGGGAGGCCGGGGCCAACGTCCTGACTTTC. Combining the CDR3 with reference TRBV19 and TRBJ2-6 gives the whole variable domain DGGITQSPKYLFRKEGQNVTLSCEQNLNHDAMYWYRQDPGQGLRLIYYSQIVNDFQKGDIAEGYSVSREKKESFPLTVTSAQKNPTAFYLCASSSREAGANVLTFGAGSRLTVL.

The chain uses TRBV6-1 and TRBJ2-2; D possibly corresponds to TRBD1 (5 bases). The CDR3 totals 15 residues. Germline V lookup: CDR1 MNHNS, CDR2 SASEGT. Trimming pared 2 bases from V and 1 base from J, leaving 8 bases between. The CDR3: CASSEITGNTGELFF. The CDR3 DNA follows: TGTGCCAGCAGTGAAATAACAGGGAACACCGGGGAGCTGTTTTTT.

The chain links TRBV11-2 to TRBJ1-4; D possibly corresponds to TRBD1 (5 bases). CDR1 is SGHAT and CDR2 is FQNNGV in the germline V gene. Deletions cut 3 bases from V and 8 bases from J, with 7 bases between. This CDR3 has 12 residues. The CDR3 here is CASSLGREKLFF. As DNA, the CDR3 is TGTGCCAGCAGCTTGGGGCGAGAAAAACTGTTTTTT. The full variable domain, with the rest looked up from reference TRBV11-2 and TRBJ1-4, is EAGVAQSPRYKIIEKRQSVAFWCNPISGHATLYWYQQILGQGPKLLIQFQNNGVVDDSQLPKDRFSAERLKGVDSTLKIQPAKLEDSAVYLCASSLGREKLFFGSGTQLSVL.

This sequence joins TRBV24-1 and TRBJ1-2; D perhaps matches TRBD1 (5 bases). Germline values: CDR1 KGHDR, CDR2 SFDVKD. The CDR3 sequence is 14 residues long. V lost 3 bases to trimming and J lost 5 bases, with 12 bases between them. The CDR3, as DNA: TGTGCCACCAGTGATCTAGACAGTACTTATGGCTACACCTTC. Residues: CATSDLDSTYGYTF.

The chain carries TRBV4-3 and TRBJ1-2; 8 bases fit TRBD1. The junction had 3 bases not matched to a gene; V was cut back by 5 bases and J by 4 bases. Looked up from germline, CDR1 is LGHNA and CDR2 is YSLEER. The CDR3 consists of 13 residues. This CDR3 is CASSETGGYGYTF. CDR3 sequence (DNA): TGCGCCAGCAGCGAAACAGGGGGCTATGGCTACACCTTC.

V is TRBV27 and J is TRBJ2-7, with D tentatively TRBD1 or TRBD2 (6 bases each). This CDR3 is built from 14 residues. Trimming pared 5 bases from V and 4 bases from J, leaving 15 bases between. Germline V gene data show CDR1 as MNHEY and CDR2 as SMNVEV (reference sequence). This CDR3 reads CASSLRRDIYEQYF. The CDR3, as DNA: TGTGCCAGCAGTCTCCGGAGGGACATTTACGAGCAGTACTTC.